One and the same sample provided the 11 T cell receptor beta chains below, sequenced in a study of blood T cell repertoires in COVID-19 (dated by TCRdb to 2018 to 2021). Libraries came from the immunoSEQ multiplex PCR assay. In its TCRdb copy, this immuneACCESS table keeps in-frame sequences only and misses some clones. Where compared with another copy, unresolved V genes explain less than half of these, and the others have no known cause. The sample table shows fewer than 300,000 clones, and around 78% are seen once. The ten largest make up approximately 2.6% of the sample. Sample: peripheral blood. These receptor sequences come from a woman aged 70-85 years with active or convalescent COVID-19.

This chain links TRBV5-1 with TRBJ2-7; a weak D match, TRBD1 (5 bases). Trimming left V 4 bases short and J 4 bases short, with 18 bases between. The CDR3 totals 15 residues. CDR1 and CDR2 from the germline V gene are SGHRS and YFSETQ. CDR3 region: CASSQGEAGWYEQYF. The CDR3 DNA reads as TGCGCCAGCAGCCAAGGAGAGGCAGGGTGGTACGAGCAGTACTTC.

The chain employs TRBV28 and TRBJ2-5, with 7 nucleotides matching TRBD1. The CDR3 runs to 14 residues. Germline V lookup: CDR1 MDHEN, CDR2 SYDVKM. With 8 bases clipped from V and 1 base from J, the junction kept 7 bases outside the gene matches. This CDR3 reads CASARTGPQETQYF. The CDR3 DNA sequence: TGTGCCAGCGCCCGGACAGGCCCCCAAGAGACCCAGTACTTC.

Notes on this clone: At the DNA level, this CDR3 is encoded by other sequences in the same sample as well. The V call is TRBV24-1, the J call TRBJ2-7; 8 nucleotides agree with TRBD1. The junction had 3 bases not matched to a gene; V was cut back by 2 bases and J by 4 bases. The CDR3 extends over 14 amino acids. Germline V gene lookup returns CDR1 KGHDR and CDR2 SFDVKD. In DNA form, the CDR3 reads TGTGCCACCAGTGATTCGGACAGGGTGTACGAGCAGTACTTC. Translation: CATSDSDRVYEQYF.

The rearrangement links TRBV5-1 to TRBJ1-1; D ambiguous. The CDR3 totals 12 residues. Germline CDR1 reads SGHRS; CDR2 reads YFSETQ. With 5 bases removed from V and 4 bases from J, the gap between germline ends came to 9 bases. CDR3 amino acids: CASRAGRTEAFF. CDR3 nucleotide sequence: TGCGCCAGCAGGGCGGGTCGCACTGAAGCTTTCTTT.

The CDR3 here is CASSTLGTGGETQYF. The CDR3 coding sequence is TGTGCCAGCTCAACCCTGGGGACAGGGGGAGAGACCCAGTACTTC. The V and J genes are TRBV18 and TRBJ2-5; 11 nucleotides line up with TRBD1. Germline-derived CDR1 and CDR2 are KGHSH and LQKENI. After removal of 5 bases from V and 4 bases from J, the junction contained 6 bases not matched to a gene. The CDR3 has 15 amino acids.

The chain has TRBV5-1 and TRBJ1-1, with D unclear. Trimming stripped 2 bases from V and 3 bases from J, with 8 bases between. In germline, CDR1 is SGHRS, CDR2 YFSETQ. The CDR3 covers 13 residues. CDR3 bases: TGCGCCAGCAGCTTTGGAGGGCACACTGAAGCTTTCTTT. It is translated as CASSFGGHTEAFF.

Only one count was recorded for this clone. The gene calls are TRBV7-8 and TRBJ2-1; 8 bases map to TRBD2. Germline loops: CDR1 SGHVS, CDR2 FQNEAQ. Trimming at V came to 4 bases and at J to 5 bases, leaving 7 bases not matched to a gene. The CDR3 has 15 residues. CDR3: CASSSSGLGDNEQFF. CDR3 nucleotide sequence: TGTGCCAGCAGCTCTAGCGGGCTGGGGGACAATGAGCAGTTCTTC.

J is TRBJ1-4 and V is TRBV5-1, with D possibly being TRBD1 (6 bases). Trimming removed 4 bases at V and 5 bases at J, with 12 bases between. The CDR3 extends over 14 amino acids. Germline values: CDR1 SGHRS, CDR2 YFSETQ. As DNA, the CDR3 is TGCGCCAGCAGCCTCGACGGACAGAATGAAAAACTGTTTTTT. Its protein product is CASSLDGQNEKLFF. Full variable domain (remainder filled in from reference TRBV5-1 and TRBJ1-4): KAGVTQTPRYLIKTRGQQVTLSCSPISGHRSVSWYQQTPGQGLQFLFEYFSETQRNKGNFPGRFSGRQFSNSRSEMNVSTLELGDSALYLCASSLDGQNEKLFFGSGTQLSVL.

The chain recombines TRBV7-2 with TRBJ1-6, with D uncertain. V was clipped by 4 bases and J by 9 bases, with 10 bases between them. CDR3 size: 13 residues. Germline V gene lookup returns CDR1 SGHTA and CDR2 FQGNSA. The CDR3 spells CASSSSWGSPLHF. CDR3 in DNA: TGTGCCAGCAGCTCTAGCTGGGGTTCACCCCTCCACTTT.

The V call is TRBV19, the J call TRBJ2-3; D is uncertain. Germline loops: CDR1 LNHDA, CDR2 SQIVND (reference sequence). The CDR3 has 13 amino acids. Trimming pared 5 bases from V and 5 bases from J, leaving 11 bases between. The CDR3 reads CASSGLARDTQYF. For the CDR3, the DNA is TGTGCCAGTAGTGGTTTAGCCAGAGATACGCAGTATTTT. The full variable domain, completed using reference TRBV19 and TRBJ2-3, is DGGITQSPKYLFRKEGQNVTLSCEQNLNHDAMYWYRQDPGQGLRLIYYSQIVNDFQKGDIAEGYSVSREKKESFPLTVTSAQKNPTAFYLCASSGLARDTQYFGPGTRLTVL.

V is TRBV10-1 and J is TRBJ2-2, with D perhaps TRBD1 (6 bases). This CDR3 is built from 16 residues. V was shortened by 6 bases and J by 3 bases, with 17 bases between the two germline ends. Germline loops: CDR1 WNHNN, CDR2 SYGVQD (reference sequence). CDR3 in DNA: TGCGCCAGCAGCCTTAGGGGCAGGGGCGACACCGGGGAGCTGTTTTTT. Amino acid sequence: CASSLRGRGDTGELFF.